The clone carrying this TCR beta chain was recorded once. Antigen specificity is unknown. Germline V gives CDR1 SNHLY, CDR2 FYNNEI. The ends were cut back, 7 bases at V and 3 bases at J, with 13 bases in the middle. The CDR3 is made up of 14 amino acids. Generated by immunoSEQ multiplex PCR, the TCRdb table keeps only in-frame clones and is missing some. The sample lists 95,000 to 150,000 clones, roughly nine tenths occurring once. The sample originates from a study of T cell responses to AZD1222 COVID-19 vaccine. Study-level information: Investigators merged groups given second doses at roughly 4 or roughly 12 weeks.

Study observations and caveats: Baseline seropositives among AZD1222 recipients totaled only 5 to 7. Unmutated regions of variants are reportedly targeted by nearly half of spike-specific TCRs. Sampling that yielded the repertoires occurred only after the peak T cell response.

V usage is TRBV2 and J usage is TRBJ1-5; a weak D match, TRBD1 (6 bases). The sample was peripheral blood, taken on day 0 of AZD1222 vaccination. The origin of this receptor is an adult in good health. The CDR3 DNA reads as TGTGCCAGCACCCCGGGGGGGGCCAATCAGCCCCAGCATTTT. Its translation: CASTPGGANQPQHF. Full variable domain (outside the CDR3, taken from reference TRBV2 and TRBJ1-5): EPEVTQTPSHQVTQMGQEVILRCVPISNHLYFYWYRQILGQKVEFLVSFYNNEISEKSEIFDDQFSVERPDGSNFTLKIRSTKLEDSAMYFCASTPGGANQPQHFGDGTRLSIL.